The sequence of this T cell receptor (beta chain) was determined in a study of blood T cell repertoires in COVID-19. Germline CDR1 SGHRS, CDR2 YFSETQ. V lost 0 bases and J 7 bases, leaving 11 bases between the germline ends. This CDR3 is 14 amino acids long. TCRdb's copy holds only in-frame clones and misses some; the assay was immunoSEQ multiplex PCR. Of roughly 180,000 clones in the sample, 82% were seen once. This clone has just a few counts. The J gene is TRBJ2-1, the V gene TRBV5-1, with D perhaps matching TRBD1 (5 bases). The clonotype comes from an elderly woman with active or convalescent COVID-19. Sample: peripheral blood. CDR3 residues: CASSLEGRANEQFF. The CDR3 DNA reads TGCGCCAGCAGCTTGGAGGGCAGGGCGAATGAGCAGTTCTTC.